The T cell receptor (beta chain) under discussion was sequenced for a study of T-cell memory formation after mild COVID-19. Across the study: Most TCR clusters belonged to a single donor. Study results and limitations: Contracting CD8+ clones were enriched in EMRA, CD4+ mainly in CM and EM. Nothing confirmed that second-wave clones peaking on day 37 were specific for SARS-CoV-2. Memory cells collected pre-infection included some clones that later responded, suggesting cross-reactive memory joined.

This clonotype has ten or more counts. Its antigen remains unknown. MiXCR, run by TCRdb on the 5' RACE reads, gives a single entry per CDR3 protein. The table includes some 250,000 distinct CDR3 sequences, roughly 17% detected once. The CDR3 sequence is 13 residues long. Trimming stripped 5 bases from V and 7 bases from J, with 14 bases between. Sequenced: PBMCs or a T cell subset sorted from them (not recorded which). The sequence came from a young man who had mild COVID-19 (a few samples of this study predate the infection). Cell type and time point are not known. V usage is TRBV12-3 or TRBV12-4 and J usage is TRBJ2-5; D is uncertain. This CDR3 reads CASSHGQLGTQYF. In nucleotides, the CDR3 is TGTGCCAGCAGTCACGGCCAGCTAGGGACCCAGTACTTC.